This T cell receptor beta chain comes out of a study of post-analysis software for immune sequencing data. General study results and limits: Controls showed lower frequencies than patients for a few TRBV segments, and TRBV5-6, TRBV5-1 and TRBV20-1 were among these. People with multiple sclerosis had a significantly lower normalized Chao1 diversity than controls did. By F measure, samples from a shared preparation batch strongly co-clustered.

The V gene's germline CDR1 is SGHRS and CDR2 YFSETQ. CDR3 length equals 18 residues. Unique molecular identifiers had been added to the TCR beta cDNA libraries. With roughly 1 to 11 million T cells as the source, roughly 0.5 million cDNA molecules resulted. Each CDR3 protein is one row after TCRdb ran MiXCR on the PCR reads. The table includes hundreds of thousands of distinct CDR3 sequences, 55% to 60% detected once. Worth noting for this clonotype: Antigen specificity is unknown. At one end, the junction sequence differs from germline, possibly due to a read error.

Material: blood. This sequence originates from a girl between 2 and 10 years old with multiple sclerosis. The chain has TRBV5-1 and TRBJ2-6; 7 bases fit TRBD1. As DNA, the CDR3 is TGCGCCAGCAGCTTAGACAGGGACCAGTATCCCGGGGCCAACGTCCGGACTTTC. It translates to CASSLDRDQYPGANVRTF. The variable domain in full, completed from reference TRBV5-1 and TRBJ2-6, reads KAGVTQTPRYLIKTRGQQVTLSCSPISGHRSVSWYQQTPGQGLQFLFEYFSETQRNKGNFPGRFSGRQFSNSRSEMNVSTLELGDSALYLCASSLDRDQYPGANVRTFGAGSRLTVL.